This T cell receptor beta chain was retrieved from a study of blood T cells in healthy people across ages. Germline V CDR1 and CDR2: SEHNR, FQNEAQ (reference sequence). V lost 5 bases and J 2 bases, leaving 10 bases between the germline ends. The CDR3 contains 14 residues. Each donor gave 9 to 10 milliliters of peripheral blood. About this clonotype: What it binds is not known.

Alongside a J-beta primer mix, a sample-barcoded 5' primer served in a second PCR lasting about 7 to 12 cycles. TCRdb ran MiXCR on the 5' RACE reads and lists one entry per CDR3 protein. The sample lists around 800,000 distinct CDR3 sequences, 62% seen once, with 25% to 35% in the top ten. Points from the study as a whole: Both higher diversity and more naive CD4+ cells marked long-lived donors when set against aged donors.

V is TRBV7-9 and J is TRBJ2-1; maybe TRBD1 (6 bases). Material: blood. This sequence originates from a man aged 30 to 45 in good health. CDR3 DNA sequence: TGTGCCAGCAGCCAAGACAGGACCTACAATGAGCAGTTCTTC. As protein: CASSQDRTYNEQFF.